The entry below describes one TCR beta chain. Original handling: How many nucleated cells were present was estimated from reference gene primer amplification. Clones were sequenced by immunoSEQ multiplex PCR, and TCRdb holds only the in-frame ones, with some missing. V and J calls and clone size follow that table, whereas D and trimming were derived from the DNA. This sample has around 87,000 clones, with around 79% found just once. This entry is derived from a study of blood T cell repertoires in COVID-19. On the study more broadly: COVID-19 samples from acute and convalescent phases originated in the United States, Italy and Spain.

CDR1 and CDR2 (germline): MNHEY, SMNVEV (reference sequence). Trimming cost V 4 bases and J 6 bases; bases outside gene matches: 7. The CDR3 has 15 residues. This receptor was identified in a woman over 75 with acute or convalescent COVID-19. The specimen was peripheral blood. The rearrangement joins TRBV27 to TRBJ2-1; 9 nucleotides align to TRBD2. DNA for the CDR3: TGTGCCAGCAGTTCGGGAGCGGGAGGACGCAATGAGCAGTTCTTC. As protein: CASSSGAGGRNEQFF.